The subject of this entry is one T cell receptor (beta chain). What it binds is not known. The repertoire was sequenced with immunoSEQ multiplex PCR; TCRdb's copy has only in-frame clones and lacks some. The data contain 8,500 to 10,000 clones, around 78% of them seen just once; the ten biggest clones take up around 8.3%. Normal breast often needed roughly 95-310 mg of tissue for enough DNA. The record originates from a study of early stage breast cancer tumors. As for the study in general: Most invasive tumors, about 80% of the 16, were ER+/PR+/HER2-. Samples were sequenced at around 10-fold average coverage.

Germline V lookup: CDR1 SNHLY, CDR2 FYNNEI. V was clipped by 3 bases and J by 0 bases, with 15 bases between them. This CDR3 has 17 residues. Study-wide results and limits: Comparing each tissue with blood distinguished tumor from normal in about 90% of the 16 patients.

What was sequenced was normal breast tissue next to the tumor. This clonotype was sampled from a person in their forties with breast cancer. The rearrangement uses TRBV2 and TRBJ1-5; perhaps TRBD1 as D (6 bases). The CDR3 loop is CASSDSPDRDSNQPQHF. CDR3 bases: TGTGCCAGCAGTGACTCCCCGGACAGAGATAGCAATCAGCCCCAGCATTTT.